The T cell receptor beta chain under discussion was sequenced for a study of blood T cell repertoires in COVID-19. In the study overall: Acute-phase and convalescent COVID-19 samples originated in the United States, Italy and Spain.

The V gene's germline CDR1 is SGHDT and CDR2 YYEEEE. CDR3 length: 15 residues. V shed 4 bases and J shed 0 bases, with 14 bases lying between them. Repertoires were generated with immunoSEQ multiplex PCR, while TCRdb's copy carries only in-frame clones and drops some. The data show fewer than 200,000 clones, about 80% seen once. The sequence was obtained from a man in his 60s with acute or convalescent COVID-19. V and J are TRBV5-6 and TRBJ2-7, with D perhaps matching TRBD1 (5 bases). Sequenced material: peripheral blood. The CDR3 region is CASSPRQTSSYEQYF. The CDR3 nucleotides read TGTGCCAGCAGCCCCAGACAGACCAGCTCCTACGAGCAGTACTTC.